Below, 17 T cell receptor beta chains from the same sample are listed, as sequenced in a study of shared clonotypes between healthy human individuals. The repertoire was sequenced with immunoSEQ multiplex PCR; TCRdb's copy has only in-frame clones and lacks some. The data contain about 1 million clones, approximately 70% of them singletons. Sequenced sample: memory CD4+ T cells sorted from blood. Subset: CD45RA-negative fraction. All receptors come from a man younger than 30 in good health.

The genes are TRBV2 and TRBJ2-7; a weak D match, TRBD2 (5 bases). The CDR3 totals 12 residues. Trimming removed 7 bases from V and 5 bases from J, with 12 bases in between. CDR1 and CDR2 (germline): SNHLY, FYNNEI. The CDR3 is CASKPGYNEQYF. The CDR3 bases are TGTGCCAGCAAGCCGGGGTATAACGAGCAGTACTTC.

The V call is TRBV10-3, the J call TRBJ2-5, with 11 bases fitting TRBD2. Germline CDR1 is ENHRY and CDR2 is SYGVKD. This CDR3 contains 13 residues. The trim removed 2 bases at V and 7 bases at J, leaving 0 bases unmatched. DNA of the CDR3: TGTGCCATCAGTGAGACTAGCGGGGGGACCCAGTACTTC. This encodes CAISETSGGTQYF.

This chain joins TRBV5-1 and TRBJ2-5, with D unresolved. V lost 3 bases to trimming and J lost 2 bases, with 8 bases between them. Germline loops: CDR1 SGHRS, CDR2 YFSETQ. The CDR3 is made up of 13 amino acids. CDR3 sequence reads: CASSSHIQETQYF. DNA for the CDR3: TGCGCCAGCAGCTCCCACATTCAAGAGACCCAGTACTTC.

The V call is TRBV2, the J call TRBJ2-7; 12 bases align to TRBD1. Looked up from germline, CDR1 is SNHLY and CDR2 is FYNNEI. This CDR3 is built from 14 residues. J gave up 6 bases and V 4 bases, and 4 bases lay outside the gene matches. The CDR3 DNA sequence: TGTGCCAGCAGTGGGGACAGGGGGCGTCGCGAGCAGTACTTC. Protein: CASSGDRGRREQYF.

This clone was counted at least ten times. This chain uses TRBV10-1 with TRBJ2-2; D is uncertain. This CDR3 region has 13 residues. The V gene's germline CDR1 is WNHNN and CDR2 SYGVQD (reference sequence). With 8 bases removed from V and 4 bases from J, the gap between germline ends came to 11 bases. CDR3 loop: CASSPYPTGELFF. In DNA form, the CDR3 reads TGCGCCAGCTCGCCTTATCCCACCGGGGAGCTGTTTTTT.

There are a few counts of this clone. This clone may be a read error of a much larger clone one base away. This sample includes further DNA sequences coding for the same CDR3. This CDR3 is CASSLGVTQPQHF. The CDR3 DNA reads TGTGCCAGCAGCTTAGGAGTTACTCAGCCCCAGCATTTT. The chain recombines TRBV7-9 with TRBJ1-5; no clear D gene. Trimming took off 1 base at V and 6 bases at J, with 7 bases between the two ends. Germline V gene data show CDR1 as SEHNR and CDR2 as FQNEAQ (reference sequence). The CDR3 has 13 amino acids.

This clone was seen ten or more times. The chain couples TRBV7-9 to TRBJ1-4; perhaps TRBD1 as D (5 bases). Germline CDR1 reads SEHNR; CDR2 reads FQNEAQ (reference sequence). Trimming took 0 bases from V and 12 from J, leaving 11 bases between them. CDR3 length: 13 amino acids. The CDR3 spells CASSLASGRELFF. The CDR3 DNA follows: TGTGCCAGCAGCTTAGCCTCAGGGAGAGAACTGTTTTTT. The whole variable domain, filled in from reference TRBV7-9 and TRBJ1-4, reads DTGVSQNPRHKITKRGQNVTFRCDPISEHNRLYWYRQTLGQGPEFLTYFQNEAQLEKSRLLSDRFSAERPKGSFSTLEIQRTEQGDSAMYLCASSLASGRELFFGSGTQLSVL.

This clone has at least ten counts. In DNA, the CDR3 is TGTGCCAGCAGCCAAGAGGGACTAGCAAGAGATACGCAGTATTTT. Residues: CASSQEGLARDTQYF. The genes are TRBV4-2 and TRBJ2-3; TRBD2 aligns across 9 bases. This CDR3 comprises 15 residues. Germline CDR1 LGHNA, CDR2 YNFKEQ. V shed 0 bases, J shed 5 bases, and the junction held 3 bases outside the gene matches.

The CDR3, as DNA: TGTGCCAGTAGGCCCCGGGGAATGCTCCTCACAGATACGCAGTATTTT. Its translation: CASRPRGMLLTDTQYF. This rearrangement joins TRBV19 to TRBJ2-3; a weak D match, TRBD2 (5 bases). Trimming removed 6 bases at V and 2 bases at J, with 18 bases between. The CDR3 length is 16 residues. Germline values: CDR1 LNHDA, CDR2 SQIVND (reference sequence). Combining the CDR3 with reference TRBV19 and TRBJ2-3 gives the whole variable domain DGGITQSPKYLFRKEGQNVTLSCEQNLNHDAMYWYRQDPGQGLRLIYYSQIVNDFQKGDIAEGYSVSREKKESFPLTVTSAQKNPTAFYLCASRPRGMLLTDTQYFGPGTRLTVL.

This clone occurred a few times. V is TRBV7-8 and J is TRBJ2-3, with 9 bases aligning to TRBD2. In germline, CDR1 is SGHVS, CDR2 FQNEAQ. Trimming removed 3 bases from V and 5 bases from J; junction bases left unmatched: 6. The CDR3 length is 15 residues. In nucleotides, the CDR3 is TGTGCCAGCAGCTTGAATAGCGGGGGCCTAGATACGCAGTATTTT. Residues: CASSLNSGGLDTQYF.

The chain is built from TRBV7-8 and TRBJ1-2; D may be TRBD1 (6 bases). Trimming took off 4 bases at V and 9 bases at J, with 21 bases between the two ends. Germline V CDR1 and CDR2: SGHVS, FQNEAQ. This CDR3 comprises 15 residues. The DNA for the CDR3 is TGTGCCAGCAGCTCCACCGGGGGCAGCGGGAGGAGCTACACCTTC. Its translation is CASSSTGGSGRSYTF.

This clone occurred a few times. This chain links TRBV7-2 with TRBJ1-5; weak D call: TRBD1 (6 bases). Deletions cut 4 bases from V and 4 bases from J, with 14 bases between. CDR1 and CDR2 (germline): SGHTA, FQGNSA. The CDR3 sequence is 15 residues long. The CDR3 spells CASSSEQGLNQPQHF. DNA for the CDR3: TGTGCCAGCAGCTCGGAACAGGGCTTAAATCAGCCCCAGCATTTT. Using reference TRBV7-2 and TRBJ1-5 for the parts outside the CDR3, the full variable domain is GAGVSQSPSNKVTEKGKDVELRCDPISGHTALYWYRQSLGQGLEFLIYFQGNSAPDKSGLPSDRFSAERTGGSVSTLTIQRTQQEDSAVYLCASSSEQGLNQPQHFGDGTRLSIL.

The V gene is TRBV29-1, the J gene TRBJ2-7, with 9 bases aligning to TRBD1. Germline V gene sequence: CDR1 SQVTM, CDR2 ANQGSEA. This CDR3 spans 14 amino acids. V lost 4 bases, J lost 1 base, and 5 bases stayed unmatched. The CDR3 DNA sequence: TGCAGCGTTGCCTACGGGACAGGGTCCTACGAGCAGTACTTC. It is translated as CSVAYGTGSYEQYF.

This rearrangement joins TRBV5-6 to TRBJ1-4, with D unresolved. The CDR3 is made up of 12 amino acids. Germline V gene data show CDR1 as SGHDT and CDR2 as YYEEEE. Deletions cut 3 bases from V and 5 bases from J, with 5 bases between. CDR3 loop: CASSSQNEKLFF. The CDR3 coding sequence is TGTGCCAGCAGCTCTCAAAATGAAAAACTGTTTTTT.

This clone was recorded a few times. The chain employs TRBV7-9 and TRBJ2-7; D is unresolved. In germline, CDR1 is SEHNR, CDR2 FQNEAQ (reference sequence). Between the trimmed V and J ends, which lost 5 bases and 7 bases, there was a span of 9 bases. The CDR3 runs to 11 residues. The CDR3 is CASSAKGEQYF. CDR3 sequence (DNA): TGTGCCAGCAGCGCAAAGGGAGAGCAGTACTTC.

The CDR3 sequence is CAPGGETQYF. The DNA for the CDR3 is TGTGCTCCCGGGGGGGAGACCCAGTACTTC. This sequence joins TRBV2 and TRBJ2-5; 7 bases are a match to TRBD2. This CDR3 contains 10 residues. Germline V gene lookup returns CDR1 SNHLY and CDR2 FYNNEI.

The V call is TRBV11-2, the J call TRBJ2-4; D is uncertain. Germline loops: CDR1 SGHAT, CDR2 FQNNGV. This CDR3 has 18 amino acids. V lost 5 bases to trimming and J lost 2 bases, with 22 bases between them. CDR3 amino acids: CASSRSLPDSGTKNIQYF. The CDR3 DNA is TGTGCCAGCAGCCGCTCACTACCCGATTCCGGCACCAAAAACATTCAGTACTTC.